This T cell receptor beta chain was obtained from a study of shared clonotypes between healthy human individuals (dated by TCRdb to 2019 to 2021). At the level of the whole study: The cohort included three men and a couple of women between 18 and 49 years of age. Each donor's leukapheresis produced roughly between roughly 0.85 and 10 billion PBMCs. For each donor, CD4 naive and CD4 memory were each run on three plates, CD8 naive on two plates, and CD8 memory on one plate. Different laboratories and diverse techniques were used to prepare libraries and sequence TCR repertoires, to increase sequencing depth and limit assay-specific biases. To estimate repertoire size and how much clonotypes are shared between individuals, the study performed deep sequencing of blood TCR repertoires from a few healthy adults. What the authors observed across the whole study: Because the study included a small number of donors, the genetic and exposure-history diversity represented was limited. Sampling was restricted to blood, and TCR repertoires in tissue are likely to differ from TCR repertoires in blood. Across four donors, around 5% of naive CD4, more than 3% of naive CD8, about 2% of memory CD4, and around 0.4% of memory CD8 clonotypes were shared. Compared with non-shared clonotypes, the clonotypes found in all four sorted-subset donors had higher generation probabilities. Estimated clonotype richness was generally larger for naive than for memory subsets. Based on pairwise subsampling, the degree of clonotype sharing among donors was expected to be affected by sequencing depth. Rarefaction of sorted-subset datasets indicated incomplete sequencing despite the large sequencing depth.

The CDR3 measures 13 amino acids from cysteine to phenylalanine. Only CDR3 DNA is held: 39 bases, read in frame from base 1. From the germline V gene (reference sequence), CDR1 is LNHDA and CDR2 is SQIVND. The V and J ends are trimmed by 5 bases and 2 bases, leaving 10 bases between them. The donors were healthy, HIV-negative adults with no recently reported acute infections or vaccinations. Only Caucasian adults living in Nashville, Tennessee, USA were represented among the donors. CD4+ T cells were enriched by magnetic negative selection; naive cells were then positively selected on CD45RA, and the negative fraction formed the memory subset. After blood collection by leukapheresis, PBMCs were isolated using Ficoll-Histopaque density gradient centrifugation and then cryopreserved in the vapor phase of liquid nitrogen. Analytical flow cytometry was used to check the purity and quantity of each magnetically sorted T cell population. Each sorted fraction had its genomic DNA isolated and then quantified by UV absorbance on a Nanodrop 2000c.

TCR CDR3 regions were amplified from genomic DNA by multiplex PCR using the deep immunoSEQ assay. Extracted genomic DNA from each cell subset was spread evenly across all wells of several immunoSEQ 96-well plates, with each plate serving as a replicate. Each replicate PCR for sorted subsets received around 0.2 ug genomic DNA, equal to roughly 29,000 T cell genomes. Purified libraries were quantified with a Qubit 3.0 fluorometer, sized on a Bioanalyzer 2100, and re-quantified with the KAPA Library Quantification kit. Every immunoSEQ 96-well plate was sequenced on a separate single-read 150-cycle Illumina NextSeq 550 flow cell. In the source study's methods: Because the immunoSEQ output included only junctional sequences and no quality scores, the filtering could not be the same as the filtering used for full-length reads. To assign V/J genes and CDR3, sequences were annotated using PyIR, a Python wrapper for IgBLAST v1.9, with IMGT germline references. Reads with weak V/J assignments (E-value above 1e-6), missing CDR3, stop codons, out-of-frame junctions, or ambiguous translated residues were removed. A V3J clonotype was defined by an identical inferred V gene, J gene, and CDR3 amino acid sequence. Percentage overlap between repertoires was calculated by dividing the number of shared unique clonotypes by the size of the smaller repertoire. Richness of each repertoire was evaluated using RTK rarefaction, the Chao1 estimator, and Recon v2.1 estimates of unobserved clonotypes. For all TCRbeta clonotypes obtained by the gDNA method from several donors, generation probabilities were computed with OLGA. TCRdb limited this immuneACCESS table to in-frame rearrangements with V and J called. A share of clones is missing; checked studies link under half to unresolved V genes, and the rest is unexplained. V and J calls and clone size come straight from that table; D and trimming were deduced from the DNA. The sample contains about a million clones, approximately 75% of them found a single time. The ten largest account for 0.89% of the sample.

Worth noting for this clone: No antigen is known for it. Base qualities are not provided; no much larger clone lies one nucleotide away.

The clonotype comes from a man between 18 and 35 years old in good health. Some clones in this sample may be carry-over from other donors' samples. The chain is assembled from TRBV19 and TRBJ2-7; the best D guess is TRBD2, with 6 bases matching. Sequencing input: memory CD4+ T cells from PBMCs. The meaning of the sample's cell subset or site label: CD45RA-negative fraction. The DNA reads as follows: TGTGCCAGTAGTCGTGCGGGGACCTACGAGCAGTACTTC. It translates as CASSRAGTYEQYF.